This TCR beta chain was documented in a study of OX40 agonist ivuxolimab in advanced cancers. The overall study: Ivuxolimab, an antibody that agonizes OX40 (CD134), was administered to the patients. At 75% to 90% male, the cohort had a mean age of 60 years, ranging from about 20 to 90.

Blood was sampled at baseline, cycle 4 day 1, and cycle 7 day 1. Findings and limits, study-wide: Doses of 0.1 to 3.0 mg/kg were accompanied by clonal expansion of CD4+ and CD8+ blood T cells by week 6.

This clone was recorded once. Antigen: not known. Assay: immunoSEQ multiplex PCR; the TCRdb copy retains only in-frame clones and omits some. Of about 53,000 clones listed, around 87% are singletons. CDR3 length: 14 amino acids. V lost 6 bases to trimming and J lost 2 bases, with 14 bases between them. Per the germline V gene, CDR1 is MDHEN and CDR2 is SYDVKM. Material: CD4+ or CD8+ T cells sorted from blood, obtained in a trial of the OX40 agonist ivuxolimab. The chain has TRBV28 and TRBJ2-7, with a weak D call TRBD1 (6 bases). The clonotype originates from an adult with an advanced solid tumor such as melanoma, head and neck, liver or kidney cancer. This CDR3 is CASRSTGIPYEQYF. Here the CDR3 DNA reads TGTGCCAGCAGGTCAACAGGGATCCCCTACGAGCAGTACTTC. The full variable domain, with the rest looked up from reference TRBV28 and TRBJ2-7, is DVKVTQSSRYLVKRTGEKVFLECVQDMDHENMFWYRQDPGLGLRLIYFSYDVKMKEKGDIPEGYSVSREKKERFSLILESASTNQTSMYLCASRSTGIPYEQYFGPGTRLTVT.